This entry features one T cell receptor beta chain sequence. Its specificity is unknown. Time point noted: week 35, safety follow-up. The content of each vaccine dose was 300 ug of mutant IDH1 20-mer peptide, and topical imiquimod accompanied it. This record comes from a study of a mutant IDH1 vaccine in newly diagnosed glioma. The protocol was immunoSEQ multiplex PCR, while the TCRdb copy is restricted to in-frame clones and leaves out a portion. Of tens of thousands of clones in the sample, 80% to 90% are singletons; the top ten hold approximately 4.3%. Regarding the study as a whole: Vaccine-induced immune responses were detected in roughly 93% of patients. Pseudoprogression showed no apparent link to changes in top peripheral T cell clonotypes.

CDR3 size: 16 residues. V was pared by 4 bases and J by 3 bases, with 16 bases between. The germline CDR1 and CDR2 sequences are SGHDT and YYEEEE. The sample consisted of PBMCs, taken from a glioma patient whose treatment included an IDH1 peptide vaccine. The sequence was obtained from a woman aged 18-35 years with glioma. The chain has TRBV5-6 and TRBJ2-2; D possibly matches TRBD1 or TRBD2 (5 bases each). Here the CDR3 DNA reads TGTGCCAGCAGCCTGTCGACCAGGGAGTACACCGGGGAGCTGTTTTTT. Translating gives CASSLSTREYTGELFF.